These 27 T cell receptor beta chains were all obtained from the same sample, sequenced in a study of T cells in tuberculosis. The data were produced by immunoSEQ multiplex PCR, yet TCRdb's version contains in-frame clones alone and is incomplete. The repertoire has about 34,000 clones, 93% of them found once; the top ten carry about an eighth. Sample time point: new active TB diagnosis, blood taken before or within 7 days of starting treatment. The sample in question was PBMCs, obtained at tuberculosis diagnosis. The receptors originated from an adult with tuberculosis.

The chain uses TRBV18 and TRBJ2-5; tentative D call: TRBD1 (6 bases). V was shortened by 2 bases and J by 4 bases, with 17 bases between the two germline ends. Germline V gene lookup returns CDR1 KGHSH and CDR2 LQKENI. The CDR3 runs to 16 residues. CDR3 region: CASSPIGRGSLETQYF. For the CDR3, the DNA is TGTGCCAGCTCACCAATAGGCAGGGGATCGTTAGAGACCCAGTACTTC.

CDR3 nucleotides: TGTGCCAGCAGGGACAGAATCTACGAGCAGTACTTC. Translating it yields CASRDRIYEQYF. The V gene is TRBV2, the J gene TRBJ2-7; TRBD1 is a possible D gene (6 bases). V was pared by 6 bases and J by 3 bases, with 9 bases between. In germline, CDR1 is SNHLY, CDR2 FYNNEI. This CDR3 contains 12 residues.

This sequence joins TRBV5-1 and TRBJ1-1; no clear D. Between the trimmed V and J ends, which lost 2 bases and 4 bases, there was a span of 9 bases. CDR3 length equals 13 residues. The germline V gene has CDR1 SGHRS and CDR2 YFSETQ. Written as DNA, the CDR3 is TGCGCCAGCAGCTTAGGAGGTAGCACTGAAGCTTTCTTT. Translation: CASSLGGSTEAFF.

This chain connects TRBV5-5 to TRBJ2-1; 13 nucleotides match TRBD2. V lost 2 bases, J lost 10 bases, and 12 bases stayed unmatched. The length of the CDR3 is 17 residues. Germline CDR1 and CDR2: SGHKS and YYEKEE (reference sequence). The CDR3 loop reads CASSLQWTSGSLREQFF. In DNA, the CDR3 is TGTGCCAGCAGCTTACAATGGACTAGCGGGAGTTTAAGGGAGCAGTTCTTC.

J is TRBJ1-5 and V is TRBV7-7; D is unclear. There are 14 residues in the CDR3. Germline V CDR1 and CDR2: SSHAT, FNYEAQ (reference sequence). Trimming took off 4 bases at V and 4 bases at J, with 11 bases between the two ends. The CDR3 region is CASSYVRVNQPQHF. CDR3 nucleotides: TGTGCCAGCAGCTACGTGAGGGTGAATCAGCCCCAGCATTTT.

J is TRBJ2-7 and V is TRBV18; tentatively, D is TRBD1 (5 bases). The germline gives CDR1 KGHSH, CDR2 LQKENI. Deletions cut 5 bases from V and 2 bases from J, with 16 bases between. The CDR3 extends over 15 amino acids. The DNA of the CDR3 is TGTGCCAGCTCAGACGCACAGGTCAGACCCTACGAGCAGTACTTC. Translating gives CASSDAQVRPYEQYF.

This chain uses TRBV5-4 with TRBJ2-3, with D uncertain. The CDR3 extends over 14 amino acids. Germline loops: CDR1 SGHNT, CDR2 YYREEE (reference sequence). V lost 0 bases, J lost 8 bases, and 13 bases lay in between. Here the CDR3 DNA reads TGTGCCAGCAGCTTGGCCGTGGCACCCCGTACGCAGTATTTT. Translating it yields CASSLAVAPRTQYF.

The V and J genes are TRBV7-2 and TRBJ1-2, with 8 bases that match TRBD1. V dropped 3 bases and J dropped 7; count of bases not matched to a gene: 1. Per germline, CDR1 SGHTA and CDR2 FQGNSA. CDR3 size: 12 residues. For the CDR3, the DNA is TGTGCCAGCAGCTTCGGACAGGGTGGCTACACCTTC. It specifies CASSFGQGGYTF.

The rearrangement links TRBV27 to TRBJ1-5, with D possibly matching TRBD1 (5 bases). The V end lost 4 bases, the J end lost 0 bases, and 10 bases lay between the germline ends. Germline CDR1 is MNHEY and CDR2 is SMNVEV (reference sequence). The CDR3 contains 15 residues. The DNA of the CDR3 is TGTGCCAGCAGTTCCCTGACAGATAGCAATCAGCCCCAGCATTTT. Translating it yields CASSSLTDSNQPQHF.

The rearrangement links TRBV18 to TRBJ1-1; no definite D call. In germline, CDR1 is KGHSH, CDR2 LQKENI. V shed 3 bases and J shed 1 base, with 12 bases lying between them. This CDR3 has 15 residues. The DNA of the CDR3 is TGTGCCAGCTCACCCGGTGGGCAGACGAACACTGAAGCTTTCTTT. Amino acid sequence: CASSPGGQTNTEAFF.

In its sample, this clone was seen once. CDR3 sequence reads: CSVSTGEAEAFF. For the CDR3, the DNA is TGCAGCGTCTCGACAGGGGAAGCTGAAGCTTTCTTT. The chain carries TRBV29-1 and TRBJ1-1; the match to TRBD1 covers 8 bases. CDR3 length: 12 amino acids. CDR1 and CDR2 from the germline V gene are SQVTM and ANQGSEA. Losses at the gene ends were 6 bases for V and 6 bases for J; bases not matched to a gene: 6. Supplemented by reference TRBV29-1 and TRBJ1-1, the full variable domain reads SAVISQKPSRDICQRGTSLTIQCQVDSQVTMMFWYRQQPGQSLTLIATANQGSEATYESGFVIDKFPISRPNLTFSTLTVSNMSPEDSSIYLCSVSTGEAEAFFGQGTRLTVV.

The V gene is TRBV28, the J gene TRBJ2-7, with TRBD2 as a possible D gene (6 bases). Trimming removed 3 bases from V and 5 bases from J, with 23 bases in between. This CDR3 has 17 amino acids. Germline CDR1 and CDR2: MDHEN and SYDVKM. The CDR3 region has the DNA TGTGCCAGCAGTTTTCGGTTCCCCAGCGCCTCGGGGGACGAGCAGTACTTC. This gives the protein CASSFRFPSASGDEQYF.

The gene calls are TRBV4-1 and TRBJ1-2, with D unresolved. Looked up from germline, CDR1 is MGHRA and CDR2 is YSYEKL. Trimming cost V 5 bases and J 5 bases, with 21 bases left between them. The CDR3 totals 16 residues. The CDR3 loop is CASSYLGTELMYGYTF. DNA for the CDR3: TGCGCCAGCAGCTACCTGGGTACAGAATTAATGTATGGCTACACCTTC.

The chain uses TRBV11-2 and TRBJ1-1; TRBD1 agrees at 8 bases. CDR3 size: 17 residues. CDR1 and CDR2 from the germline V gene are SGHAT and FQNNGV. With V trimmed by 5 bases and J by 5 bases, 16 bases remained unmatched. The CDR3: CASSPDYRGFSVTEAFF. The CDR3 DNA is TGTGCCAGCAGCCCAGATTACAGGGGGTTTAGTGTAACTGAAGCTTTCTTT.

The genes are TRBV7-9 and TRBJ1-2, with D perhaps matching TRBD1 (6 bases). The CDR3 runs to 15 residues. Germline CDR1 is SEHNR and CDR2 is FQNEAQ (reference sequence). V lost 2 bases and J 3 bases, leaving 13 bases between the germline ends. CDR3 DNA sequence: TGTGCCAGCAGCTTACTGGACAGAGAGGACTATGGCTACACCTTC. Encoded protein: CASSLLDREDYGYTF.

The V and J genes are TRBV27 and TRBJ2-2; 9 bases are shared with TRBD2. CDR1 MNHEY and CDR2 SMNVEV come from the germline V gene (reference sequence). The trim removed 0 bases at V and 0 bases at J, leaving 5 bases unmatched. The CDR3 totals 18 residues. CDR3 sequence (DNA): TGTGCCAGCAGTTTATCTGGCGGGAGGGCCACGAACACCGGGGAGCTGTTTTTT. Translation gives CASSLSGGRATNTGELFF.

The chain is built from TRBV7-3 and TRBJ2-1; 7 bases map to TRBD1. In germline, CDR1 is SGHTA, CDR2 FQGTGA. There are 13 residues in the CDR3. V was clipped by 2 bases and J by 15 bases; unmatched bases: 10. CDR3 sequence reads: CASSLRGGESPFF. The DNA for the CDR3 is TGTGCCAGCAGCTTACGAGGGGGCGAATCTCCGTTCTTC.

This sequence joins TRBV13 and TRBJ2-3; 10 bases agree with TRBD1. The CDR3 consists of 15 residues. Per germline, CDR1 PRHDT and CDR2 FYEKMQ (reference sequence). Unmatched junction bases numbered 5, after V lost 3 bases and J lost 5 bases. DNA of the CDR3: TGTGCCAGCAGCTTCCGACAGGGGGCGCGAGATACGCAGTATTTT. It yields the protein CASSFRQGARDTQYF.

V gene TRBV4-2 combines with J gene TRBJ2-3; 8 nucleotides match TRBD2. The CDR3 extends over 15 amino acids. The V gene's germline CDR1 is LGHNA and CDR2 YNFKEQ. V was pared by 0 bases and J by 4 bases, with 3 bases of the junction left unmatched. The CDR3 protein is CASSQDPAGADTQYF. In DNA, the CDR3 is TGTGCCAGCAGCCAAGACCCAGCGGGGGCAGATACGCAGTATTTT.

CDR3: CARSLESGQGFNSNQPQHF. In nucleotides, the CDR3 is TGTGCCAGAAGCTTGGAATCGGGACAGGGCTTTAATAGCAATCAGCCCCAGCATTTT. The chain joins TRBV5-3 to TRBJ1-5; 9 positions match TRBD1. TRBV5-3 is treated as an ORF (open reading frame) with a function not yet certain. The V gene end was trimmed by 0 bases and the J gene end by 0 bases; junction bases not matched to a gene: 10. CDR3 length equals 19 residues.

The chain uses TRBV18 and TRBJ2-5, with a tentative D call TRBD1 (6 bases). Germline values: CDR1 KGHSH, CDR2 LQKENI. CDR3 length equals 15 residues. Between the trimmed V and J ends, which lost 3 bases and 1 base, there was a span of 12 bases. This CDR3 reads CASSPPGQSQETQYF. The CDR3 DNA reads as TGTGCCAGCTCACCCCCAGGACAGTCCCAAGAGACCCAGTACTTC.

This chain joins TRBV27 and TRBJ1-1; a possible D gene is TRBD1 (5 bases). V was pared by 8 bases and J by 4 bases, with 14 bases between. CDR3 length: 13 amino acids. Germline CDR1 and CDR2: MNHEY and SMNVEV (reference sequence). CDR3 sequence reads: CASGKGPGTEAFF. As DNA, the CDR3 is TGTGCCAGCGGGAAGGGGCCGGGCACTGAAGCTTTCTTT.

The chain carries TRBV7-8 and TRBJ2-1, with a tentative D call TRBD2 (5 bases). V dropped 5 bases and J dropped 6 bases, with 14 bases sitting between them. The germline gives CDR1 SGHVS, CDR2 FQNEAQ. The CDR3 is 14 amino acids. The CDR3 sequence: CASSPTGLGNEQFF. The CDR3 DNA reads as TGTGCCAGCAGCCCAACCGGACTGGGCAATGAGCAGTTCTTC.

V is TRBV9 and J is TRBJ2-7, with D unclear. The V gene's germline CDR1 is SGDLS and CDR2 YYNGEE. Trimming stripped 0 bases from V and 0 bases from J, with 10 bases between. The CDR3 is 15 residues long. Written as DNA, the CDR3 is TGTGCCAGCAGCGTAGACGGCGGCAGCTCCTACGAGCAGTACTTC. This codes for CASSVDGGSSYEQYF.

V usage is TRBV7-3 and J usage is TRBJ2-1; 7 positions match TRBD2. Germline V gene data show CDR1 as SGHTA and CDR2 as FQGTGA. The CDR3 extends over 14 amino acids. V lost 10 bases to trimming and J lost 7 bases; unmatched junction nucleotides: 13. The CDR3 reads CATRREGLANEQFF. CDR3 coding DNA: TGTGCCACCCGGAGGGAGGGGCTTGCGAATGAGCAGTTCTTC.

The chain combines TRBV30 with TRBJ1-5; no definite D call. The CDR3 consists of 13 residues. Trimming took off 1 base at V and 2 bases at J, with 6 bases between the two ends. Germline assignment: CDR1 GTSNPN and CDR2 SVGIG (reference sequence). The CDR3 protein is CAWSAEGNQPQHF. In DNA form, the CDR3 reads TGTGCCTGGAGTGCGGAGGGCAATCAGCCCCAGCATTTT.

The rearrangement uses TRBV28 and TRBJ1-5; D is uncertain. This CDR3 is 14 amino acids long. With 5 bases removed from V and 3 bases from J, the gap between germline ends came to 11 bases. Germline CDR1 is MDHEN and CDR2 is SYDVKM. CDR3 loop: CASSPWEFNQPQHF. The CDR3 coding sequence is TGTGCCAGCAGTCCTTGGGAGTTCAATCAGCCCCAGCATTTT.